A single sample is the source of the 2 T cell receptor beta chains below, sequenced in a study of shared clonotypes between healthy human individuals. Some clones are missing from TCRdb's copy, which holds only in-frame ones; the method was immunoSEQ multiplex PCR. This sample has around 980,000 clones, with around 78% found just once. Material for sequencing was memory CD4+ T cells from PBMCs. Regarding subset: CD45RA-negative fraction. These receptors all stem from a man between 18 and 29 years old in good health. Some clones in this sample may be carry-over from other donors' samples.

This chain joins TRBV2 and TRBJ2-1; maybe TRBD2 (5 bases). Trimming pared 5 bases from V and 9 bases from J, leaving 14 bases between. CDR3 length: 13 amino acids. Germline CDR1 reads SNHLY; CDR2 reads FYNNEI. This CDR3 reads CASSPALSGEQFF. The CDR3 nucleotides are TGTGCCAGCAGTCCGGCACTAAGCGGTGAGCAGTTCTTC.

V usage is TRBV5-1 and J usage is TRBJ2-1, with 14 nucleotides matching TRBD2. The trim removed 7 bases at V and 3 bases at J, leaving 0 bases unmatched. This CDR3 is built from 14 residues. Germline values: CDR1 SGHRS, CDR2 YFSETQ. The CDR3 protein is CASGTSGSYNEQFF. CDR3 nucleotide sequence: TGCGCCAGCGGGACTAGCGGGAGCTACAATGAGCAGTTCTTC.